This record covers a single T cell receptor beta chain. Its antigen is still unknown. These data belong to a study of cytomegalovirus exposure and HLA in healthy donors. Study information: Among the 398 donors who were genotyped, 81% fell in the genetic ancestry cluster that is associated with self-reported Caucasian donors.

PCR was performed using 60 Vbeta and 13 Jbeta primers. The assay was immunoSEQ multiplex PCR, and TCRdb's table has in-frame clones only and misses some. The sample lists under 90,000 clones; 77% were seen once. Study-level findings and limits: There was a cluster of highly shared sequence variants that was likely a sequencing artifact.

The CDR3 runs to 16 residues. Trimming stripped 3 bases from V and 0 bases from J, with 9 bases between. The receptor was isolated from a man aged 45-60 years in good health and CMV-seropositive. Material: PBMCs. The J gene is TRBJ2-6, the V gene TRBV23-1, with unresolved D. TRBV23-1 is an ORF, and what it does is uncertain. The CDR3 here is CASSHGPGSGANVLTF. CDR3 DNA: TGCGCCAGCAGTCACGGTCCCGGCTCTGGGGCCAACGTCCTGACTTTC.